This is a list of T cell receptor beta chains from one sample in a study of graft-versus-host responses after intestinal transplantation. These TCRs' antigens remain unknown. Measured with immunoSEQ multiplex PCR; TCRdb has only the in-frame clones, and not every one. In the table there are roughly 69,000 clones, 85% to 95% of which are singletons. This specimen was unstimulated CD8+ T cells sorted from spleen or lymph node cells, taken before transplant. These receptors all stem from a human donor who was the organ donor for an intestinal transplant. The CDR3 runs from the conserved cysteine through the conserved F or W. D genes are given only for firm matches. Not every row has a clone size; where given, it reads once, few, many or a size class.

CDR3aa: CASNTREGPPYEQYF; CDR3nt: TGTGCCAGCAATACCAGGGAGGGGCCCCCCTACGAGCAGTACTTC; j_gene: TRBJ2-7; abundance: .; v_gene: TRBV27; d_gene: TRBD2
CDR3aa: CASSERDNRYTF; CDR3nt: TGTGCCAGCAGTGAAAGGGACAATCGCTACACCTTC; j_gene: TRBJ1-2; abundance: .; v_gene: TRBV25-1; d_gene: .
CDR3aa: CASSLNSGVWRGEQYF; CDR3nt: TGTGCCAGCAGCTTAAATAGCGGCGTGTGGCGAGGCGAGCAGTACTTC; j_gene: TRBJ2-7; abundance: .; v_gene: TRBV7-2; d_gene: .
CDR3aa: CASSLDVSGSYNEQFF; CDR3nt: TGTGCCAGCAGCTTAGACGTTAGCGGGAGCTACAATGAGCAGTTCTTC; j_gene: TRBJ2-1; abundance: .; v_gene: TRBV7-9; d_gene: TRBD2
CDR3aa: CASSFAGSYEQYF; CDR3nt: TGTGCCAGCAGCTTCGCAGGGTCCTACGAGCAGTACTTC; j_gene: TRBJ2-7; abundance: .; v_gene: TRBV13; d_gene: .
CDR3aa: CASSYLGGGTDTQYF; CDR3nt: TGTGCCAGCAGTTATCTCGGGGGGGGCACAGATACGCAGTATTTT; j_gene: TRBJ2-3; abundance: .; v_gene: TRBV6-5; d_gene: TRBD2
CDR3aa: CASSLSAGARSSYNEQFF; CDR3nt: TGTGCCAGCAGTTTATCTGCAGGGGCTAGGAGCTCCTACAATGAGCAGTTCTTC; j_gene: TRBJ2-1; abundance: .; v_gene: TRBV28; d_gene: .
CDR3aa: CASSLVVGGTDEQFF; CDR3nt: TGTGCCAGCAGCTTAGTAGTGGGAGGGACGGATGAGCAGTTCTTC; j_gene: TRBJ2-1; abundance: once; v_gene: TRBV7-9; d_gene: TRBD2
CDR3aa: CATSPIACCTGELFF; CDR3nt: TGTGCCACCAGCCCAATAGCTTGTTGTACCGGGGAGCTGTTTTTT; j_gene: TRBJ2-2; abundance: .; v_gene: TRBV15; d_gene: .
CDR3aa: CASSGRFTTRQPQHF; CDR3nt: TGTGCCAGCAGTGGGCGCTTTACCACGAGGCAGCCCCAGCATTTT; j_gene: TRBJ1-5; abundance: .; v_gene: TRBV25-1; d_gene: .
CDR3aa: CAGSLASASTYEQYF; CDR3nt: TGTGCCGGCAGCTTAGCCAGCGCCAGCACCTACGAGCAGTACTTC; j_gene: TRBJ2-7; abundance: .; v_gene: TRBV11-1; d_gene: .